This T cell receptor beta chain appears in the sequencing data of a study of control samples from healthy donors and cancer patients. This clone occurred once. Some clones are missing from TCRdb's copy, which holds only in-frame ones; the method was immunoSEQ multiplex PCR. The sample yields around 90,000 clones, more than 75% seen once. Sequenced: blood. This sequence originates from a man aged 30 to 39 in good health.

CDR3 sequence (DNA): TGTGCCAGCAGTTCGTGGACAGGGGGTGACTATGGCTACACCTTC. Protein sequence: CASSSWTGGDYGYTF. The chain uses TRBV28 and TRBJ1-2, with 10 bases that match TRBD1. Germline V gene lookup returns CDR1 MDHEN and CDR2 SYDVKM. The trim removed 4 bases at V and 3 bases at J, leaving 5 bases unmatched. The CDR3 sequence is 15 residues long.